What follows are 24 T cell receptor beta chains derived from one specimen sequenced in a study of cytomegalovirus exposure and HLA in healthy donors. The primer mix had 60 Vbeta and 13 Jbeta primers. Using immunoSEQ multiplex PCR, the repertoire was profiled, and TCRdb retains in-frame clones only, with some absent. The data show 100,000 to 150,000 clones, around four fifths seen once. Sequencing was done on a sample of PBMCs. The receptor set was obtained from a woman aged 40 to 55 in good health and CMV-seropositive.

The rearrangement joins TRBV7-6 to TRBJ2-2; 12 nucleotides agree with TRBD1. CDR1 SGHVS and CDR2 FNYEAQ come from the germline V gene. V lost 4 bases, J lost 1 base, and 13 bases stayed unmatched. The CDR3 spans 20 residues. CDR3 amino acids: CASSSLSGTGGIWNTGELFF. As DNA, the CDR3 is TGTGCCAGCAGCTCACTAAGCGGGACAGGGGGCATTTGGAACACCGGGGAGCTGTTTTTT.

This chain uses TRBV5-1 with TRBJ1-5; possibly TRBD1 for D (5 bases). CDR1 and CDR2 (germline): SGHRS, YFSETQ. The germline V and J ends were trimmed by 1 base and 3 bases, with 11 bases remaining between them. The CDR3 spans 15 residues. CDR3 nucleotide sequence: TGCGCCAGCAGCTTGAACGGGGGGTCCAATCAGCCCCAGCATTTT. It encodes CASSLNGGSNQPQHF. The whole variable domain, filled in from reference TRBV5-1 and TRBJ1-5, reads KAGVTQTPRYLIKTRGQQVTLSCSPISGHRSVSWYQQTPGQGLQFLFEYFSETQRNKGNFPGRFSGRQFSNSRSEMNVSTLELGDSALYLCASSLNGGSNQPQHFGDGTRLSIL.

Here the CDR3 reads CASSRSPSGTVEQFF. DNA for the CDR3: TGCGCCAGCAGCCGAAGCCCTAGCGGGACCGTTGAGCAGTTCTTC. This rearrangement joins TRBV4-1 to TRBJ2-1; 9 bases agree with TRBD2. Germline CDR1 and CDR2: MGHRA and YSYEKL. This CDR3 has 15 residues. Losses at the gene ends were 4 bases for V and 9 bases for J; bases not matched to a gene: 10.

The chain recombines TRBV6-1 with TRBJ2-7; 8 bases are shared with TRBD1. The length of the CDR3 is 11 residues. V dropped 6 bases and J dropped 13; count of bases not matched to a gene: 8. CDR1 MNHNS and CDR2 SASEGT come from the germline V gene. In DNA form, the CDR3 reads TGTGCCAGCAGAGTTCCGGGACAGGCCTACTTC. This gives the protein CASRVPGQAYF.

This clone was detected only a few times. This chain joins TRBV19 and TRBJ2-1; D remains unclear. Trimming removed 4 bases from V and 0 bases from J, with 10 bases in between. CDR3 length: 15 amino acids. Germline CDR1 is LNHDA and CDR2 is SQIVND (reference sequence). The DNA of the CDR3 is TGTGCCAGTAGTACCCACTCGGGCTCCTACAATGAGCAGTTCTTC. It yields the protein CASSTHSGSYNEQFF. Full variable domain (remainder filled in from reference TRBV19 and TRBJ2-1): DGGITQSPKYLFRKEGQNVTLSCEQNLNHDAMYWYRQDPGQGLRLIYYSQIVNDFQKGDIAEGYSVSREKKESFPLTVTSAQKNPTAFYLCASSTHSGSYNEQFFGPGTRLTVL.

The rearrangement links TRBV18 to TRBJ1-3; D is unclear. V lost 2 bases and J 0 bases, leaving 20 bases between the germline ends. The CDR3 is 19 amino acids. Looked up from germline, CDR1 is KGHSH and CDR2 is LQKENI. CDR3: CASSPDGSKATNSGNTIYF. The CDR3 DNA sequence: TGTGCCAGCTCACCAGATGGGTCCAAGGCGACAAACTCTGGAAACACCATATATTTT.

J is TRBJ2-3 and V is TRBV27; 14 bases line up with TRBD2. Looked up from germline, CDR1 is MNHEY and CDR2 is SMNVEV (reference sequence). The length of the CDR3 is 17 residues. V was clipped by 4 bases and J by 2 bases; unmatched bases: 5. The CDR3 DNA reads as TGTGCCAGCAGTTCGGGACTAGCGGGAGTTGACACAGATACGCAGTATTTT. Its protein is CASSSGLAGVDTDTQYF.

CDR3 loop: CASSLGGLYNEQFF. DNA for the CDR3: TGCGCCAGCAGCTTGGGTGGACTGTACAATGAGCAGTTCTTC. J is TRBJ2-1 and V is TRBV5-1; possibly TRBD2 for D (5 bases). The germline CDR1 and CDR2 sequences are SGHRS and YFSETQ. This CDR3 has 14 residues. The ends were cut back, 0 bases at V and 4 bases at J, with 8 bases in the middle. Full variable domain (remainder filled in from reference TRBV5-1 and TRBJ2-1): KAGVTQTPRYLIKTRGQQVTLSCSPISGHRSVSWYQQTPGQGLQFLFEYFSETQRNKGNFPGRFSGRQFSNSRSEMNVSTLELGDSALYLCASSLGGLYNEQFFGPGTRLTVL.

The chain links TRBV7-9 to TRBJ1-2, with a weak D call TRBD1 (6 bases). The germline CDR1 and CDR2 sequences are SEHNR and FQNEAQ (reference sequence). Trimming pared 5 bases from V and 3 bases from J, leaving 19 bases between. The CDR3 contains 16 residues. The CDR3 loop is CASSTPTGRNYYGYTF. CDR3 sequence (DNA): TGTGCCAGCAGCACGCCGACAGGCCGTAACTACTATGGCTACACCTTC.

The chain links TRBV11-2 to TRBJ2-7; a weak D match, TRBD1 (6 bases). Germline-derived CDR1 and CDR2 are SGHAT and FQNNGV. This CDR3 comprises 13 residues. Between the trimmed V and J ends, which lost 11 bases and 9 bases, there was a span of 23 bases. CDR3 nucleotides: TGTGCCCTCCGGAGGACAGACAGTGGCGCGCAGTACTTC. Encoded protein: CALRRTDSGAQYF. The full variable domain, rest sourced from reference TRBV11-2 and TRBJ2-7, is EAGVAQSPRYKIIEKRQSVAFWCNPISGHATLYWYQQILGQGPKLLIQFQNNGVVDDSQLPKDRFSAERLKGVDSTLKIQPAKLEDSAVYLCALRRTDSGAQYFGPGTRLTVT.

V is TRBV11-2 and J is TRBJ2-1, with D possibly being TRBD2 (5 bases). The CDR3 consists of 17 residues. Looked up from germline, CDR1 is SGHAT and CDR2 is FQNNGV. The V and J ends lost 1 base and 6 bases respectively, with 19 bases between them. CDR3 in DNA: TGTGCCAGCAGCTTAGCGGCGCTCGGGGTTGACGCCAATGAGCAGTTCTTC. Its translation: CASSLAALGVDANEQFF.

The chain is built from TRBV6-5 and TRBJ2-3; weak D call: TRBD1 (6 bases). CDR1 is MNHEY and CDR2 is SVGAGI in the germline V gene. There are 14 residues in the CDR3. V lost 0 bases, J lost 9 bases, and 13 bases lay in between. CDR3 loop: CASSYSGAVGTQYF. The CDR3 bases are TGTGCCAGCAGTTACTCGGGGGCGGTCGGGACGCAGTATTTT.

As DNA, the CDR3 is TGCGCCAGCAGCCAAGCCAGCTACAATGAGCAGTTCTTC. Protein sequence: CASSQASYNEQFF. This chain joins TRBV4-3 and TRBJ2-1; unclear D gene. This CDR3 comprises 13 residues. Trimming stripped 1 base from V and 3 bases from J, with 4 bases between. Germline V CDR1 and CDR2: LGHNA, YSLEER.

This clone was seen a handful of times. The CDR3 sequence: CASSLFPLAGGDGQFF. The CDR3 nucleotides are TGTGCCAGCAGTTTATTTCCTCTAGCGGGAGGGGACGGGCAGTTCTTC. This chain joins TRBV28 and TRBJ2-1, with TRBD2 matching over 12 bases. The CDR3 covers 16 residues. Germline V gene data show CDR1 as MDHEN and CDR2 as SYDVKM. The V segment lost 1 base and the J segment 12 bases; nucleotides outside the gene matches: 10.

The sample holds one count of this clone. The chain carries TRBV9 and TRBJ1-1; 7 bases map to TRBD1. The trim removed 4 bases at V and 6 bases at J, leaving 12 bases unmatched. This CDR3 spans 15 amino acids. Germline CDR1 reads SGDLS; CDR2 reads YYNGEE. The CDR3 region has the DNA TGTGCCAGCAGCTCAAGTCCCGGGACAGTCCCTGAAGCTTTCTTT. It codes for CASSSSPGTVPEAFF.

The chain links TRBV7-8 to TRBJ1-2, with D possibly TRBD1 on 5 matching bases. CDR3 length: 19 amino acids. Germline loops: CDR1 SGHVS, CDR2 FQNEAQ. Trimming took 3 bases from V and 0 from J, leaving 23 bases between them. This chain's CDR3 is CASSFLDATDGFPNYGYTF. CDR3 coding DNA: TGTGCCAGCAGCTTTCTCGATGCGACAGACGGGTTTCCTAACTATGGCTACACCTTC. The full variable domain, completed using reference TRBV7-8 and TRBJ1-2, is GAGVSQSPRYKVAKRGQDVALRCDPISGHVSLFWYQQALGQGPEFLTYFQNEAQLDKSGLPSDRFFAERPEGSVSTLKIQRTQQEDSAVYLCASSFLDATDGFPNYGYTFGSGTRLTVV.

CDR3 DNA sequence: TGTGCCAGCAGTTTATTATCGCGCTCCGGGACTAGCGGTAACCCCTACGAGCAGTACTTC. As protein: CASSLLSRSGTSGNPYEQYF. The chain uses TRBV28 and TRBJ2-7; TRBD2 aligns across 11 bases. V lost 1 base to trimming and J lost 2 bases; unmatched junction nucleotides: 16. Per the germline V gene, CDR1 is MDHEN and CDR2 is SYDVKM. The CDR3 loop spans 20 amino acids. Supplemented by reference TRBV28 and TRBJ2-7, the full variable domain reads DVKVTQSSRYLVKRTGEKVFLECVQDMDHENMFWYRQDPGLGLRLIYFSYDVKMKEKGDIPEGYSVSREKKERFSLILESASTNQTSMYLCASSLLSRSGTSGNPYEQYFGPGTRLTVT.

The chain uses TRBV18 and TRBJ1-1; maybe TRBD1 (5 bases). Trimming pared 3 bases from V and 2 bases from J, leaving 10 bases between. Germline CDR1 is KGHSH and CDR2 is LQKENI. The CDR3 covers 14 residues. DNA of the CDR3: TGTGCCAGCTCACCTAACCAGGGAAACACTGAAGCTTTCTTT. Encoded protein: CASSPNQGNTEAFF.

This clone was found a few times. The chain combines TRBV6-1 with TRBJ2-7, with D perhaps matching TRBD1 (6 bases). Germline CDR1 reads MNHNS; CDR2 reads SASEGT. The CDR3 length is 16 residues. Trimming shortened V by 0 bases and J by 2 bases, and 14 bases separated the two germline ends. The CDR3 nucleotides read TGTGCCAGCAGTGAAGCGTGGGGGCAGGCAACCTACGAGCAGTACTTC. This sequence encodes CASSEAWGQATYEQYF.

The V gene is TRBV6-1, the J gene TRBJ2-3, with 11 bases aligning to TRBD1. The CDR3 runs 15 residues. Unmatched junction bases numbered 5, after V lost 7 bases and J lost 2 bases. Germline V CDR1 and CDR2: MNHNS, SASEGT. In nucleotides, the CDR3 is TGTGCCAGCAAAGTAGGACAGGGGGCCACAGATACGCAGTATTTT. The encoded protein is CASKVGQGATDTQYF.

CDR3 loop: CASSQDPVAQPQHF. CDR3 nucleotide sequence: TGCGCCAGCAGCCAAGATCCTGTGGCTCAGCCCCAGCATTTT. The V gene is TRBV4-1, the J gene TRBJ1-5, with unresolved D. Trimming cost V 0 bases and J 6 bases, with 9 bases left between them. Germline CDR1 and CDR2: MGHRA and YSYEKL. The CDR3 is 14 amino acids.

The V and J genes are TRBV11-2 and TRBJ2-3; 8 positions match TRBD1. V was clipped by 4 bases and J by 2 bases; unmatched bases: 5. CDR3 length: 15 amino acids. CDR1 SGHAT and CDR2 FQNNGV come from the germline V gene. This CDR3 is CASSSGTGNTDTQYF. CDR3 DNA: TGTGCCAGCAGCTCCGGGACAGGAAACACAGATACGCAGTATTTT.

The CDR3 reads CASSLGQMQETQYF. The CDR3 nucleotides read TGTGCCAGCAGCCTGGGACAAATGCAAGAGACCCAGTACTTC. The chain links TRBV11-2 to TRBJ2-5; maybe TRBD1 (6 bases). Per the germline V gene, CDR1 is SGHAT and CDR2 is FQNNGV. The length of the CDR3 is 14 residues. Trimming removed 5 bases at V and 2 bases at J, with 12 bases between.

V gene TRBV6-5 combines with J gene TRBJ2-5; D uncertain. The J call may be wrong; the DNA end is better matched by TRBJ2-7. The CDR3 consists of 13 residues. In germline, CDR1 is MNHEY, CDR2 SVGAGI. In DNA form, the CDR3 reads TGTGCCAGCAGTTACTCGGAGCGAGGCGAGCAGTACTTC. Encoded protein: CASSYSERGEQYF.